Given below is one T cell receptor (beta chain) in context. The V gene end was trimmed by 0 bases and the J gene end by 3 bases; junction bases not matched to a gene: 2. CDR1 and CDR2 (germline): LGHNA, YNFKEQ. The CDR3 contains 15 residues. The data derive from a study of blood T cell repertoires in COVID-19. Study processing details: It was from reference gene primer amplification that nucleated cell counts were estimated. The table came from immunoSEQ multiplex PCR; TCRdb's copy has only in-frame clones and leaves some out. V and J calls and clone size are given by that table; D and trimming were obtained from the DNA. The data contain 77,000 or so clones, about 74% of them singletons.

This clonotype was obtained from a human donor with acute or convalescent COVID-19. The donor label of this sample is uncertain. The genes are TRBV4-2 and TRBJ1-2, with 9 nucleotides matching TRBD1. Input material: peripheral blood. The CDR3 is CASSQDRQGDYGYTF. The CDR3, as DNA: TGTGCCAGCAGCCAAGATCGACAGGGGGACTATGGCTACACCTTC.